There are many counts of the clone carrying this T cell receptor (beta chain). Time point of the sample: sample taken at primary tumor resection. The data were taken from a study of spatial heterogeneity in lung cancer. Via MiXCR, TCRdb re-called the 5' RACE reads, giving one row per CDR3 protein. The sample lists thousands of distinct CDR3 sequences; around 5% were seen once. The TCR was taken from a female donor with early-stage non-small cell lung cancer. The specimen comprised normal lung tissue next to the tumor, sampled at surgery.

CDR3 sequence (DNA): TGTGCCAGCATTTCTACAGGGGACACTGAAGCTTTCTTT. Protein: CASISTGDTEAFF. V is TRBV12-3 or TRBV12-4 and J is TRBJ1-1, with 7 bases aligning to TRBD1. After removal of 7 bases from V and 3 bases from J, the junction contained 5 bases not matched to a gene. CDR3 length equals 13 residues.